Reported below is one T cell receptor (beta chain). V was pared by 3 bases and J by 7 bases, with 13 bases between. CDR3 length: 14 amino acids. CDR1 and CDR2 from the germline V gene are LNHNV and YYDKDF (reference sequence). These data originate in a study of TIL therapy for anti-PD-1-resistant metastatic lung cancer. Study information: Half of patients were current or former smokers.

The time point here: pre-treatment sample, taken before nivolumab and TIL therapy. Adults with stage 4 NSCLC were enrolled in a phase I trial. This was the immunoSEQ v3 assay. Each library reached 2.1 million or so read pairs, or roughly 4.5-6.5 million at deep level. This table comes from immunoSEQ multiplex PCR, and its TCRdb copy is limited to in-frame clones, with some not included. This table has tens of thousands of clones, 80% to 90% appearing once. The receptor was derived from a person between 30 and 80 years old with non-small cell lung cancer. The source was blood, collected at baseline. The chain links TRBV15 to TRBJ2-1, with D perhaps TRBD2 (5 bases). CDR3 sequence: CATSREIRGNEQFF. CDR3 DNA: TGTGCCACCAGCAGGGAAATTCGAGGGAATGAGCAGTTCTTC. The whole variable domain, filled in from reference TRBV15 and TRBJ2-1, reads DAMVIQNPRYQVTQFGKPVTLSCSQTLNHNVMYWYQQKSSQAPKLLFHYYDKDFNNEADTPDNFQSRRPNTSFCFLDIRSPGLGDTAMYLCATSREIRGNEQFFGPGTRLTVL.